This note documents a single T cell receptor beta chain sequence. A Seattle source enrolled patients during active infection and followed them longitudinally. CDR3 length: 14 amino acids. CDR1 is GTSNPN, CDR2 SVGIG, per germline (reference sequence). The V end was cut by 2 bases, the J end by 2 bases, with 10 bases between. The data are from a study of blood T cell repertoires in COVID-19. Study as a whole: Researchers got acute and convalescent COVID-19 samples from the United States, Italy and Spain.

Original handling: Estimation of nucleated cell counts was performed using reference gene primer amplification. Only in-frame clones appear in the TCRdb table, and some are missing; sequencing was by immunoSEQ multiplex PCR. The D gene and trimming were derived from the DNA, and the V and J assignments and clone size from that table. The data hold tens of thousands of clones, with about nine tenths observed a single time. This TCR came from a man in his sixties with COVID-19, enrolled during active disease. The sequencing input was peripheral blood. This chain connects TRBV30 to TRBJ1-5, with D possibly being TRBD1 (6 bases). CDR3 region: CAWSLDRGNQPQHF. The CDR3 nucleotides are TGTGCCTGGAGTTTGGACAGAGGCAATCAGCCCCAGCATTTT.